The 6 T cell receptor beta chains reported below all come from one sample, sequenced in a study of blood T cell repertoires in COVID-19. The repertoire was sequenced with immunoSEQ multiplex PCR; TCRdb's copy has only in-frame clones and lacks some. This sample carries 200,000 to 250,000 clones, approximately 83% of them seen once, and the ten largest clones take less than 7.5%. The specimen sequenced was peripheral blood. Every receptor here comes from a woman between 50 and 59 years old with acute or convalescent COVID-19.

The chain has TRBV30 and TRBJ2-1; TRBD1 is a possible D gene (5 bases). V dropped 3 bases and J dropped 10 bases, with 19 bases sitting between them. The length of the CDR3 is 14 residues. CDR1 GTSNPN and CDR2 SVGIG come from the germline V gene (reference sequence). CDR3 amino acids: CAWRSRARRLEQFF. As DNA, the CDR3 is TGTGCCTGGAGGAGCAGGGCTAGGCGATTGGAGCAGTTCTTC.

Written as DNA, the CDR3 is TGTGCCAGCAGCTTGGAGCCCGGGACAGGGGGCCAAACTGAAGCTTTCTTT. Its protein product is CASSLEPGTGGQTEAFF. The J gene is TRBJ1-1, the V gene TRBV5-5; TRBD1 agrees at 12 bases. This CDR3 is 17 amino acids long. After removal of 0 bases from V and 5 bases from J, the junction contained 8 bases not matched to a gene. Germline CDR1 SGHKS, CDR2 YYEKEE (reference sequence). Full variable domain (outside the CDR3, taken from reference TRBV5-5 and TRBJ1-1): DAGVTQSPTHLIKTRGQQVTLRCSPISGHKSVSWYQQVLGQGPQFIFQYYEKEERGRGNFPDRFSARQFPNYSSELNVNALLLGDSALYLCASSLEPGTGGQTEAFFGQGTRLTVV.

The genes are TRBV6-2 or TRBV6-3 and TRBJ2-2; D not resolved. CDR1 and CDR2 (germline): MNHEY, SVGEGT. Trimming stripped 5 bases from V and 7 bases from J, with 14 bases between. The CDR3 is made up of 14 amino acids. The CDR3 loop reads CASSDGTESGELFF. CDR3 sequence (DNA): TGTGCCAGCAGTGATGGAACGGAGAGCGGGGAGCTGTTTTTT.

The rearrangement links TRBV6-5 to TRBJ1-2; 8 bases line up with TRBD1. Per the germline V gene, CDR1 is MNHEY and CDR2 is SVGAGI. V lost 0 bases and J lost 7; bases outside the gene matches: 4. The CDR3 is made up of 14 amino acids. CDR3 protein: CASSYSPGGRGYTF. The DNA for the CDR3 is TGTGCCAGCAGTTACTCGCCAGGGGGCCGTGGCTACACCTTC.

The rearrangement uses TRBV24-1 and TRBJ2-1, with D tentatively TRBD2 (5 bases). The V and J ends lost 9 bases and 2 bases respectively, with 7 bases between them. The CDR3 has 12 residues. Germline loops: CDR1 KGHDR, CDR2 SFDVKD. DNA for the CDR3: TGTGCCACCGCCGGGACCTACAATGAGCAGTTCTTC. This gives the protein CATAGTYNEQFF.

This sequence joins TRBV15 and TRBJ2-1; tentative D call: TRBD1 (6 bases). Trimming removed 0 bases from V and 5 bases from J, with 8 bases in between. The CDR3 sequence is 14 residues long. In germline, CDR1 is LNHNV, CDR2 YYDKDF (reference sequence). The CDR3 reads CATSRETGHNEQFF. The CDR3 DNA sequence: TGTGCCACCAGCAGAGAAACAGGGCACAATGAGCAGTTCTTC.